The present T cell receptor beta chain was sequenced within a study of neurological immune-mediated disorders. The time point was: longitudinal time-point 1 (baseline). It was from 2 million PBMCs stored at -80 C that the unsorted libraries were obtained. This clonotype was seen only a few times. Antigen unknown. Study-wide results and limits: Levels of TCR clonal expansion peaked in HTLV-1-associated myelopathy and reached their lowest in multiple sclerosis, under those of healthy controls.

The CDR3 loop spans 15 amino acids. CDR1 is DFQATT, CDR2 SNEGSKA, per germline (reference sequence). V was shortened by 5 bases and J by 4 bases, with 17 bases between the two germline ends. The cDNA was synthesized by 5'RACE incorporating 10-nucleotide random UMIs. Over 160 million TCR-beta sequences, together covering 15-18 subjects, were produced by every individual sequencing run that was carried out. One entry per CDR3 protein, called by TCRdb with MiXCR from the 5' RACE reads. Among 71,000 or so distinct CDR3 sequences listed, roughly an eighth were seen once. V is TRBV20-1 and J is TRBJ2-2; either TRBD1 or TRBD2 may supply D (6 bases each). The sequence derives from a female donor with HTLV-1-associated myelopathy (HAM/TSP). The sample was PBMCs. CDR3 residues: CSAHSTRGVTGELFF. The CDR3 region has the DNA TGCAGTGCTCATTCTACTAGGGGGGTCACCGGGGAGCTGTTTTTT.